Presented here are 27 T cell receptor beta chains from one specimen sequenced in a study of blood T cell repertoires in COVID-19. The data were produced by immunoSEQ multiplex PCR, yet TCRdb's version contains in-frame clones alone and is incomplete. Among fewer than 300,000 clones listed, over 75% were seen once. Sequencing was done on a sample of peripheral blood. Receptors originate from a man between 18 and 35 years old with active or convalescent COVID-19.

Only a few counts were recorded for this clone. This chain connects TRBV7-2 to TRBJ1-4; unclear D gene. Trimming stripped 4 bases from V and 6 bases from J, with 15 bases between. Per the germline V gene, CDR1 is SGHTA and CDR2 is FQGNSA. This CDR3 is built from 15 residues. CDR3 sequence reads: CASSSVRSPDEKLFF. For the CDR3, the DNA is TGTGCCAGCAGCTCAGTTCGTAGCCCCGATGAAAAACTGTTTTTT.

The count of this clone is one. The rearrangement links TRBV4-1 to TRBJ2-3; possibly TRBD2 for D (6 bases). CDR1 and CDR2 from the germline V gene are MGHRA and YSYEKL. The ends were cut back, 1 base at V and 6 bases at J, with 14 bases in the middle. The CDR3 is 15 amino acids. This CDR3 reads CASSQGPPGADTQYF. The CDR3 DNA sequence: TGCGCCAGCAGCCAAGGCCCTCCGGGAGCGGATACGCAGTATTTT.

This sequence joins TRBV5-1 and TRBJ2-3; no clear D gene. V was cut by 7 bases and J by 4 bases, with 13 bases left in between. CDR3 size: 13 residues. The V gene's germline CDR1 is SGHRS and CDR2 YFSETQ. CDR3 sequence reads: CASRPSISDTQYF. CDR3 DNA: TGCGCCAGCCGTCCTAGTATCTCAGATACGCAGTATTTT.

The chain links TRBV13 to TRBJ1-2; 7 bases are a match to TRBD1. The ends lost 0 bases at V and 8 bases at J; junction bases unmatched: 6. Germline V gene data show CDR1 as PRHDT and CDR2 as FYEKMQ (reference sequence). The CDR3 is made up of 14 amino acids. CDR3: CASSLGDRSWGYTF. In nucleotides, the CDR3 is TGTGCCAGCAGCTTAGGGGACAGGAGTTGGGGCTACACCTTC. The full variable domain, with the rest looked up from reference TRBV13 and TRBJ1-2, is AAGVIQSPRHLIKEKRETATLKCYPIPRHDTVYWYQQGPGQDPQFLISFYEKMQSDKGSIPDRFSAQQFSDYHSELNMSSLELGDSALYFCASSLGDRSWGYTFGSGTRLTVV.

This clone occurred once. The chain employs TRBV11-3 and TRBJ1-1; D gene ambiguous. The V end lost 5 bases, the J end lost 2 bases, and 12 bases lay between the germline ends. Germline values: CDR1 SGHNT, CDR2 YENEEA. The length of the CDR3 is 14 residues. CDR3 residues: CASSPAGSNTEAFF. Written as DNA, the CDR3 is TGTGCCAGCAGCCCCGCCGGGAGCAACACTGAAGCTTTCTTT.

This sequence joins TRBV18 and TRBJ1-5; 8 nucleotides match TRBD1. V shed 3 bases and J 9 bases; nucleotides not matched to a gene: 7. From germline, CDR1 is KGHSH and CDR2 LQKENI. CDR3 size: 14 residues. The CDR3 DNA is TGTGCCAGCTCACCGGACAGGGAGGTTCGGCCCCAGCATTTT. Its translation: CASSPDREVRPQHF.

The rearrangement uses TRBV7-3 and TRBJ2-3; 11 bases are a match to TRBD2. The germline gives CDR1 SGHTA, CDR2 FQGTGA. Germline trimming cut 5 bases from V and 0 bases from J; bases unmatched to any gene: 4. The length of the CDR3 is 16 residues. This chain's CDR3 is CASSPIAGGSTDTQYF. CDR3 nucleotides: TGTGCCAGCAGCCCGATAGCGGGGGGGAGCACAGATACGCAGTATTTT.

The chain links TRBV6-1 to TRBJ1-1, with 11 bases lining up with TRBD1. After removal of 3 bases from V and 4 bases from J, the junction contained 10 bases not matched to a gene. Germline CDR1 is MNHNS and CDR2 is SASEGT. There are 17 residues in the CDR3. The CDR3 loop reads CASSELPRTGGGTEAFF. In nucleotides, the CDR3 is TGTGCCAGCAGTGAGTTACCCCGGACAGGGGGCGGCACTGAAGCTTTCTTT.

The J gene is TRBJ1-1, the V gene TRBV7-2; no clear D. CDR3 length: 14 amino acids. CDR1 and CDR2 (germline): SGHTA, FQGNSA. Deletions cut 4 bases from V and 1 base from J, with 10 bases between. The CDR3 region has the DNA TGTGCCAGCAGCTCCATGGGAGGGAACACTGAAGCTTTCTTT. Its protein product is CASSSMGGNTEAFF.

The rearrangement links TRBV6-6 to TRBJ2-5; tentatively, D is TRBD1 (5 bases). CDR3 length: 13 amino acids. CDR1 is MNHNY, CDR2 SVGAGI, per germline (reference sequence). V was trimmed by 0 bases and J by 10 bases, leaving 12 bases between them. This chain's CDR3 is CASSYSDNQGQYF. CDR3 DNA: TGTGCCAGCAGTTACTCGGACAACCAGGGCCAGTACTTC.

The rearrangement joins TRBV12-5 to TRBJ2-7; D not resolved. Trimming stripped 4 bases from V and 4 bases from J, with 8 bases between. The V gene's germline CDR1 is LGHNT and CDR2 FRNRAP. The CDR3 consists of 12 residues. In DNA, the CDR3 is TGTGCTAGTGGTTCCCCCCAGTACGAGCAGTACTTC. Its translation: CASGSPQYEQYF.

The chain has TRBV6-4 and TRBJ1-2, with D unresolved. V was clipped by 3 bases and J by 4 bases, with 9 bases between them. CDR1 and CDR2 from the germline V gene are MRHNA and SNTAGT. The length of the CDR3 is 13 residues. The CDR3 coding sequence is TGTGCCAGCAGTGAAACACCTGGCTATGGCTACACCTTC. It encodes CASSETPGYGYTF.

The chain has TRBV3-1 (or the pseudogene TRBV3-2) and TRBJ1-1; TRBD1 is a possible D gene (5 bases). CDR3 size: 13 residues. Trimming shortened V by 4 bases and J by 4 bases, and 10 bases separated the two germline ends. Germline V gives CDR1 LGHDT, CDR2 YNNKEL (reference sequence). The CDR3 reads CASSLDSSTEAFF. The CDR3 nucleotides read TGTGCCAGCAGCCTCGACAGTTCCACTGAAGCTTTCTTT.

The rearrangement links TRBV9 to TRBJ1-3; D may be TRBD1 (6 bases). The germline V and J ends were trimmed by 4 bases and 2 bases, with 13 bases remaining between them. CDR1 is SGDLS, CDR2 YYNGEE, per germline. The CDR3 contains 15 residues. CDR3 bases: TGTGCCAGCAGCCCCCCAGCAGGGGCTGGAAACACCATATATTTT. Translation: CASSPPAGAGNTIYF.

V and J are TRBV6-5 and TRBJ1-2; the match to TRBD1 covers 12 bases. V was clipped by 7 bases and J by 5 bases; unmatched bases: 8. Per germline, CDR1 MNHEY and CDR2 SVGAGI. This CDR3 region has 15 residues. CDR3 nucleotide sequence: TGTGCCAGCACGCCCGCGGGACAGGGGGCTTATGGCTACACCTTC. Protein product: CASTPAGQGAYGYTF.

The chain links TRBV11-2 to TRBJ2-2, with 9 bases identical to TRBD2. The CDR3 totals 15 residues. V shed 1 base and J 7 bases; nucleotides not matched to a gene: 4. Germline loops: CDR1 SGHAT, CDR2 FQNNGV. The CDR3 reads CASSLGLAEYGELFF. The CDR3 nucleotides are TGTGCCAGCAGCTTAGGACTAGCGGAGTACGGGGAGCTGTTTTTT.

On this clone itself: This CDR3 is also generated by other DNA sequences in the sample. The rearrangement links TRBV6-5 to TRBJ1-5, with TRBD1 matching 9 bases. CDR1 and CDR2 (germline): MNHEY, SVGAGI. V gave up 4 bases and J gave up 4 bases; unmatched junction bases: 2. This CDR3 has 14 residues. CDR3 sequence: CASSWGQGNQPQHF. CDR3 nucleotides: TGTGCCAGCAGTTGGGGACAGGGTAATCAGCCCCAGCATTTT.

This rearrangement joins TRBV19 to TRBJ1-5; no clear D gene. V was shortened by 4 bases and J by 4 bases, with 26 bases between the two germline ends. This CDR3 is 19 amino acids long. Germline CDR1 reads LNHDA; CDR2 reads SQIVND (reference sequence). CDR3 loop: CASSTPATAYSLANQPQHF. The CDR3 nucleotides read TGTGCCAGTAGTACCCCCGCCACCGCATACAGCTTGGCAAATCAGCCCCAGCATTTT.

The CDR3 sequence is CASSTTGPGYEQYF. The CDR3 nucleotides are TGTGCCAGCAGTACAACAGGTCCCGGCTACGAGCAGTACTTC. The chain employs TRBV7-9 and TRBJ2-7; maybe TRBD1 (5 bases). The germline CDR1 and CDR2 sequences are SEHNR and FQNEAQ (reference sequence). The germline V and J ends were trimmed by 6 bases and 3 bases, with 15 bases remaining between them. This CDR3 is 14 amino acids long.

The CDR3 coding sequence is TGTGCCAGCAGCGCTATGGCAGATACGCAGTATTTT. Translating gives CASSAMADTQYF. The chain joins TRBV7-9 to TRBJ2-3; D remains ambiguous. Deletions cut 5 bases from V and 4 bases from J, with 7 bases between. Germline V gene lookup returns CDR1 SEHNR and CDR2 FQNEAQ (reference sequence). CDR3 length equals 12 residues.

The chain joins TRBV3-1 (or the pseudogene TRBV3-2) to TRBJ2-7; TRBD1 agrees at 7 bases. Germline V gene lookup returns CDR1 LGHDT and CDR2 YNNKEL (reference sequence). V dropped 4 bases and J dropped 4; count of bases not matched to a gene: 7. The CDR3 loop spans 14 amino acids. Written as DNA, the CDR3 is TGTGCCAGCAGCCTAGCAGGGGGAGAGTACGAGCAGTACTTC. It specifies CASSLAGGEYEQYF.

V usage is TRBV3-1 (or the pseudogene TRBV3-2) and J usage is TRBJ1-1, with TRBD1 as a possible D gene (5 bases). The germline V and J ends were trimmed by 4 bases and 2 bases, with 17 bases remaining between them. Looked up from germline, CDR1 is LGHDT and CDR2 is YNNKEL (reference sequence). The CDR3 loop spans 16 amino acids. This CDR3 reads CASSPFGWGPNTEAFF. CDR3 DNA sequence: TGTGCCAGCAGCCCTTTCGGATGGGGCCCCAACACTGAAGCTTTCTTT.

The rearrangement links TRBV6-1 to TRBJ1-1; 7 bases map to TRBD1. This CDR3 is 14 amino acids long. The junction had 6 bases not matched to a gene; V was cut back by 6 bases and J by 2 bases. Per the germline V gene, CDR1 is MNHNS and CDR2 is SASEGT. The CDR3 sequence: CASRPGTDNTEAFF. CDR3 nucleotide sequence: TGTGCCAGCAGGCCCGGGACAGATAACACTGAAGCTTTCTTT.

This clone was counted once. The rearrangement joins TRBV3-1 (or the pseudogene TRBV3-2) to TRBJ2-5, with TRBD2 as a possible D gene (5 bases). This CDR3 is built from 18 residues. Germline V CDR1 and CDR2: LGHDT, YNNKEL (reference sequence). Trimming took off 3 bases at V and 2 bases at J, with 22 bases between the two ends. CDR3: CASSQAYRARGRQETQYF. DNA of the CDR3: TGTGCCAGCAGCCAGGCGTATCGGGCCCGGGGAAGGCAAGAGACCCAGTACTTC.

The chain is built from TRBV4-1 and TRBJ2-5; a weak D match, TRBD2 (7 bases). The CDR3 is 15 amino acids. Trimming took 0 bases from V and 5 from J, leaving 13 bases between them. Germline V gives CDR1 MGHRA, CDR2 YSYEKL. Written as DNA, the CDR3 is TGCGCCAGCAGCCAAGAGGGGGGGGCAGGGGAGACCCAGTACTTC. It yields the protein CASSQEGGAGETQYF.

This chain connects TRBV3-1 (or the pseudogene TRBV3-2) to TRBJ1-2; D is ambiguous. Trimming pared 5 bases from V and 8 bases from J, leaving 9 bases between. The CDR3 runs to 11 residues. Germline lookup yields CDR1 LGHDT and CDR2 YNNKEL (reference sequence). Written as DNA, the CDR3 is TGTGCCAGCAGCTCCGCGAGGGGCTACACCTTC. This translates into CASSSARGYTF.

The chain joins TRBV29-1 to TRBJ1-2, with D perhaps TRBD1 (5 bases). Germline assignment: CDR1 SQVTM and CDR2 ANQGSEA. The CDR3 consists of 14 residues. The ends were cut back, 3 bases at V and 7 bases at J, with 18 bases in the middle. The CDR3 region is CSVDGLRGGSGYTF. The DNA for the CDR3 is TGCAGCGTTGATGGATTACGGGGGGGGAGTGGCTACACCTTC.